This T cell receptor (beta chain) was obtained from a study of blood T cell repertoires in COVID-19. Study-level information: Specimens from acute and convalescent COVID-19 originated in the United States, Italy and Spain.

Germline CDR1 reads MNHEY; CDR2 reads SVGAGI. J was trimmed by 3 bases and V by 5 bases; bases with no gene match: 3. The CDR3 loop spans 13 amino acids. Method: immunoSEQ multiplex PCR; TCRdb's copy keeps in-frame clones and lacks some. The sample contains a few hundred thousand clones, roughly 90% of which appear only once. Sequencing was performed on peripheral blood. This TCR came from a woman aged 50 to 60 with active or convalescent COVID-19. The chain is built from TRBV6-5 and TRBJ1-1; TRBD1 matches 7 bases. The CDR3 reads CASSRTGYTEAFF. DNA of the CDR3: TGTGCCAGCAGTCGGACAGGATACACTGAAGCTTTCTTT.